The sequence of this T cell receptor beta chain was determined in a study of identical twins. Each donor was a healthy Caucasian. Template switching supplied a universal primer site; unique molecular identifiers were carried on the cDNA. TCRdb re-called the 5' RACE reads with MiXCR, one entry per CDR3 protein. Found here are about 210,000 distinct CDR3 sequences, 9.4% of them singletons; the top ten hold just over 5%. The CDR3 consists of 14 residues. J lost 7 bases, V lost 7 bases, and 8 bases had no gene match. Germline V lookup: CDR1 MNHEY, CDR2 SMNVEV (reference sequence). The chain couples TRBV27 to TRBJ2-7; TRBD2 matches at 12 bases. The origin of this receptor is a young woman in good health. The sample was memory (CD45RO+) T cells sorted from blood. The chain's CDR3 is CASKRTSGTREQYF. The CDR3 DNA follows: TGTGCCAGCAAAAGGACTAGCGGGACGAGGGAGCAGTACTTC.